Listed here is a single T cell receptor (beta chain). Its specific antigen is unknown. Each CD8+ T cell subset was flow-sorted in triplicate, and some 300,000 cells per subset were placed directly into RLT lysis buffer. Naive CD8+ T cells were defined stringently as CD45RO-CCR7+CD27+CD95- to exclude memory contaminants. Peripheral blood mononuclear cells were isolated from buffy coats by standard density gradient centrifugation. A FACSAria III was used to flow-sort naive CXCR3-negative and CXCR3-positive CD8+ T cells. An RNeasy Mini Kit was used to extract total RNA from the sorted cells. The entry originates in a study of CXCR3-negative and CXCR3-positive naive CD8 T cells (dated by TCRdb to 2018 to 2020). Concerning the study at large: Some 130 million TRB reads were obtained in total, roughly 1.5 +/- 0.3 million reads per library. Naive subsets from about 5 donors and memory cells from 3 donors were included in the TRBV-TRBJ cluster analysis. Diversity and physicochemical repertoire analyses were performed on around ten donors pooled from two independent experiments. What the authors observed across the whole study: Compared with CXCR3-negative naive cells, CXCR3-positive naive cells had TRB CDR3s with higher hydrophobicity (lower Kidera factor 4), lower energy, and higher strength and volume indices. TRBV-TRBJ usage was similar between naive CXCR3-negative and CXCR3-positive cells from the same donor, while memory cells showed distinct patterns. Freshly isolated PBMCs were used for most assays because CXCR3 expression partially decreased after cryopreservation. Surface CD5, linked to self-reactivity in mice, was comparable between naive subsets; TCR interaction strength was therefore also inferred from TRB CDR3 physicochemical properties. Both naive subsets had comparably high repertoire diversity, while memory CD8+ T cells had much lower repertoire diversity.

Sequencer: NextSeq 550. The Human TCR Profiling Kit (MiLaboratory) was used to make UMI-labeled 5' RACE TRB cDNA libraries. The full amount of extracted RNA was used for cDNA synthesis, and the full amount of resulting cDNA was used for PCR amplification. Libraries were prepared in parallel with an identical number of PCR cycles. Per the original workflow: MIGEC and MiXCR extracted about 50,000 +/- 10,000 unique UMI-labeled TRB cDNA molecules per library, requiring at least two reads per UMI. On average, about 40,000 +/- 10,000 functional in-frame TRB CDR3 nucleotide clonotypes lacking stop codons were found per library. After downsampling to 5000 UMI-labeled TRB molecules per sample, diversity metrics, including normalized Shannon-Wiener and Chao1, were computed in VDJtools. For the central five CDR3 residues, VDJtools calculated physicochemical properties weighted by clonotype size, namely interaction energy, strength, volume and Kidera factor 4. The reads went through TCRdb reprocessing, and each CDR3 protein sequence gets one entry with no DNA. What appears here as the V and J calls and clone size reflects TCRdb's work, not the paper's. The sample's records list around 63,000 distinct CDR3 sequences. The ten biggest clones cover 4% to 5.5% of the sample.

This sequence originates from a human donor in good health. Some clones in this sample may be carry-over from other donors' samples. Sample: naive CXCR3+ CD8+ T cells from blood. Explained via the paper, the cell subset or site label denotes: CD45RO-CCR7+CD27+CD95- naive CD8+ T cells expressing CXCR3 (TNR3+).

CDR3 region: CASSLQGSLEQFF. The sequence links TRBV12-3 or TRBV12-4 to TRBJ2-1; TCRdb's D gene call, TRBD1, goes unchecked for lack of DNA. The CDR3 sequence holds 13 residues, the cysteine and phenylalanine included. No nucleotide data were recorded.